These T cell receptor beta chains were read from a single sample in a study of OX40 agonist ivuxolimab in advanced cancers. Produced via immunoSEQ multiplex PCR; TCRdb's table is partial and in-frame only. Here the sample spans around 70,000 clones, roughly four fifths being singletons. Material: CD4+ or CD8+ T cells sorted from blood, obtained in a trial of the OX40 agonist ivuxolimab. The receptors here all came from an adult with an advanced solid tumor such as melanoma, head and neck, liver or kidney cancer. CDR3s include the opening cysteine and the closing phenylalanine or tryptophan. Each record gives: J gene, clone size, D gene, V gene, CDR3 protein, CDR3 DNA. D genes are given only for firm matches. Clone size, where shown, is once, few, many, or a class for clones that have expanded.

j_call: TRBJ1-1; clone_size: -; d_call: -; v_call: TRBV9; cdr3_aa: CASSGGTLGNTEAFF; cdr3_nt: TGTGCCAGCAGCGGAGGGACACTCGGTAACACTGAAGCTTTCTTT
j_call: TRBJ2-2; clone_size: once; d_call: TRBD1; v_call: TRBV28; cdr3_aa: CASSWDRVTGELFF; cdr3_nt: TGTGCCAGCAGTTGGGACAGAGTAACCGGGGAGCTGTTTTTT
j_call: TRBJ2-1; clone_size: -; d_call: -; v_call: TRBV7-8; cdr3_aa: CASKLRDAGLTGDEQFF; cdr3_nt: TGTGCCAGCAAGCTTAGGGATGCGGGACTTACAGGCGATGAGCAGTTCTTC
j_call: TRBJ2-7; clone_size: -; d_call: -; v_call: TRBV4-1; cdr3_aa: CASSQEEYYEQYF; cdr3_nt: TGCGCCAGCAGCCAAGAGGAGTACTACGAGCAGTACTTC
j_call: TRBJ1-5; clone_size: few; d_call: TRBD1; v_call: TRBV19; cdr3_aa: CASSGQGGLINQPQHF; cdr3_nt: TGTGCCAGTAGTGGACAGGGGGGTCTTATTAATCAGCCCCAGCATTTT
j_call: TRBJ2-1; clone_size: many; d_call: TRBD2; v_call: TRBV7-2; cdr3_aa: CASSLGPSGYNEQFF; cdr3_nt: TGTGCCAGCAGCTTAGGCCCTAGCGGATACAATGAGCAGTTCTTC
j_call: TRBJ2-1; clone_size: -; d_call: -; v_call: TRBV5-4; cdr3_aa: CASSEPRVGNNEQFF; cdr3_nt: TGTGCCAGCAGCGAGCCCAGGGTGGGAAACAATGAGCAGTTCTTC
j_call: TRBJ2-2; clone_size: once; d_call: TRBD1; v_call: TRBV12-5; cdr3_aa: CASGGGQGPYTGELFF; cdr3_nt: TGTGCTAGTGGGGGAGGACAGGGGCCTTACACCGGGGAGCTGTTTTTT
j_call: TRBJ2-1; clone_size: -; d_call: -; v_call: TRBV7-9; cdr3_aa: CASSLPRQVYNEQFF; cdr3_nt: TGTGCCAGCAGCTTACCCCGACAGGTGTACAATGAGCAGTTCTTC
j_call: TRBJ1-2; clone_size: -; d_call: -; v_call: TRBV6-4; cdr3_aa: CASSDSNSYGYTF; cdr3_nt: TGTGCCAGCAGTGACTCGAATTCCTATGGCTACACCTTC
j_call: TRBJ2-7; clone_size: -; d_call: TRBD2; v_call: TRBV28; cdr3_aa: CASGEGLANYEQYF; cdr3_nt: TGTGCCAGCGGGGAGGGACTAGCGAACTACGAGCAGTACTTC
j_call: TRBJ2-2; clone_size: -; d_call: -; v_call: TRBV4-1; cdr3_aa: CASRKALDTGELFF; cdr3_nt: TGCGCCAGCAGAAAGGCACTGGACACCGGGGAGCTGTTTTTT
j_call: TRBJ2-6; clone_size: few; d_call: -; v_call: TRBV19; cdr3_aa: CASSTGQFFSGANVLTF; cdr3_nt: TGTGCCAGTAGTACAGGACAGTTCTTCTCTGGGGCCAACGTCCTGACTTTC
j_call: TRBJ2-5; clone_size: once; d_call: TRBD2; v_call: TRBV10-3; cdr3_aa: CAISESQLWTSGDLYQETQYF; cdr3_nt: TGTGCCATCAGTGAGTCCCAACTATGGACTAGCGGGGATTTGTACCAAGAGACCCAGTACTTC
j_call: TRBJ1-5; clone_size: -; d_call: -; v_call: TRBV19; cdr3_aa: CAVSGRGQPQHF; cdr3_nt: TGTGCCGTCTCCGGGCGGGGTCAGCCCCAGCATTTT
j_call: TRBJ2-6; clone_size: -; d_call: -; v_call: TRBV10-3; cdr3_aa: CATNIAAAGANVLTF; cdr3_nt: TGTGCAACGAATATAGCGGCAGCTGGGGCCAACGTCCTGACTTTC
j_call: TRBJ2-5; clone_size: once; d_call: TRBD1; v_call: TRBV5-4; cdr3_aa: CASSHRTGEETQYF; cdr3_nt: TGTGCCAGCAGCCACAGGACAGGGGAAGAGACCCAGTACTTC
j_call: TRBJ2-2; clone_size: -; d_call: -; v_call: TRBV5-1; cdr3_aa: CASSSTHRKNTGELFF; cdr3_nt: TGCGCCAGCAGCTCCACCCATCGAAAAAACACCGGGGAGCTGTTTTTT
j_call: TRBJ2-7; clone_size: -; d_call: -; v_call: TRBV9; cdr3_aa: CASSPRGDYEQYF; cdr3_nt: TGTGCCAGCAGCCCCCGAGGGGACTACGAGCAGTACTTC
j_call: TRBJ2-3; clone_size: -; d_call: TRBD1; v_call: TRBV7-3; cdr3_aa: CASKVGTGATDTQYF; cdr3_nt: TGTGCCAGCAAGGTGGGGACAGGGGCCACAGATACGCAGTATTTT
j_call: TRBJ2-3; clone_size: -; d_call: -; v_call: TRBV10-3; cdr3_aa: CAITMAGGIDTQYF; cdr3_nt: TGTGCCATCACTATGGCAGGAGGGATTGATACGCAGTATTTT
j_call: TRBJ2-5; clone_size: -; d_call: -; v_call: TRBV7-6; cdr3_aa: CASSLVWGAQETQYF; cdr3_nt: TGTGCCAGCAGCTTAGTATGGGGGGCCCAAGAGACCCAGTACTTC
j_call: TRBJ2-7; clone_size: -; d_call: -; v_call: TRBV7-2; cdr3_aa: CASSSRDKPYEQYF; cdr3_nt: TGTGCCAGCAGCTCCCGGGACAAGCCCTACGAGCAGTACTTC
j_call: TRBJ2-6; clone_size: -; d_call: -; v_call: TRBV11-3; cdr3_aa: CASSLARTAGSGANVLTF; cdr3_nt: TGTGCCAGCAGCTTAGCCCGGACAGCTGGCTCTGGGGCCAACGTCCTGACTTTC
j_call: TRBJ2-7; clone_size: few; d_call: -; v_call: TRBV19; cdr3_aa: CASSKQDLGYYEQYF; cdr3_nt: TGTGCCAGTAGTAAACAGGATCTTGGCTACTACGAGCAGTACTTC
j_call: TRBJ1-1; clone_size: once; d_call: -; v_call: TRBV5-5; cdr3_aa: CASSFGTETEAFF; cdr3_nt: TGTGCCAGCAGCTTCGGTACGGAGACTGAAGCTTTCTTT
j_call: TRBJ1-2; clone_size: few; d_call: -; v_call: TRBV30; cdr3_aa: CACTSSPYGYTF; cdr3_nt: TGTGCCTGCACTAGCAGCCCCTATGGCTACACCTTC
j_call: TRBJ2-7; clone_size: -; d_call: -; v_call: TRBV6-1; cdr3_aa: CASDQRVSYEQYF; cdr3_nt: TGTGCCAGCGACCAACGGGTCTCCTACGAGCAGTACTTC
j_call: TRBJ2-1; clone_size: -; d_call: -; v_call: TRBV2; cdr3_aa: CASSELLMNEQFF; cdr3_nt: TGTGCCAGCAGTGAATTGCTCATGAATGAGCAGTTCTTC
j_call: TRBJ2-3; clone_size: -; d_call: TRBD2; v_call: TRBV23-1; cdr3_aa: CAEARGMSGRAADTQYF; cdr3_nt: TGCGCAGAAGCGAGGGGAATGAGCGGGAGGGCCGCGGATACGCAGTATTTT
j_call: TRBJ2-2; clone_size: -; d_call: -; v_call: TRBV29-1; cdr3_aa: CSVGHTGELFF; cdr3_nt: TGCAGCGTGGGGCACACCGGGGAGCTGTTTTTT
j_call: TRBJ1-1; clone_size: -; d_call: -; v_call: TRBV10-3; cdr3_aa: CAISLDGLGEAFF; cdr3_nt: TGTGCCATCAGTTTAGACGGGTTGGGTGAAGCTTTCTTT
j_call: TRBJ1-2; clone_size: -; d_call: TRBD1; v_call: TRBV28; cdr3_aa: CASSYQTGGGDGYTF; cdr3_nt: TGTGCCAGCAGTTATCAAACAGGGGGAGGCGATGGCTACACCTTC
j_call: TRBJ2-7; clone_size: once; d_call: TRBD2; v_call: TRBV7-8; cdr3_aa: CASSSLGASGKGEQYF; cdr3_nt: TGTGCCAGCAGCTCCCTCGGGGCTAGCGGAAAGGGGGAGCAGTACTTC
j_call: TRBJ2-7; clone_size: -; d_call: TRBD2; v_call: TRBV25-1; cdr3_aa: CASSEALAGGPGYEQYF; cdr3_nt: TGTGCCAGCAGTGAAGCCCTAGCGGGAGGGCCTGGGTACGAGCAGTACTTC
j_call: TRBJ2-1; clone_size: few; d_call: TRBD2; v_call: TRBV6-4; cdr3_aa: CASSDSETSGRYNEQFF; cdr3_nt: TGTGCCAGCAGTGACTCTGAGACTAGCGGGCGGTACAATGAGCAGTTCTTC
j_call: TRBJ2-7; clone_size: once; d_call: TRBD2; v_call: TRBV11-2; cdr3_aa: CASSYRASGVSYEQYF; cdr3_nt: TGTGCCAGCAGCTACCGGGCCAGCGGGGTCTCCTACGAGCAGTACTTC
j_call: TRBJ2-5; clone_size: -; d_call: -; v_call: TRBV18; cdr3_aa: CASSQVALTWRNREETQYF; cdr3_nt: TGTGCCAGCTCACAGGTAGCGCTGACATGGCGCAACAGAGAAGAGACCCAGTACTTC
j_call: TRBJ2-3; clone_size: -; d_call: -; v_call: TRBV7-8; cdr3_aa: CASSLRASGTDTQYF; cdr3_nt: TGTGCCAGCAGCTTACGGGCTAGCGGCACAGATACGCAGTATTTT
j_call: TRBJ1-1; clone_size: -; d_call: -; v_call: TRBV10-2; cdr3_aa: CASSENTGNTEAFF; cdr3_nt: TGCGCCAGCAGTGAGAATACAGGGAACACTGAAGCTTTCTTT
j_call: TRBJ2-7; clone_size: few; d_call: TRBD2; v_call: TRBV19; cdr3_aa: CASSMASGELYEQYF; cdr3_nt: TGTGCCAGTAGTATGGCTAGCGGAGAATTATACGAGCAGTACTTC
j_call: TRBJ2-3; clone_size: -; d_call: -; v_call: TRBV11-3; cdr3_aa: CASSSASPILYF; cdr3_nt: TGTGCCAGCAGCTCCGCCTCTCCGATTTTGTATTTT
j_call: TRBJ2-1; clone_size: -; d_call: TRBD2; v_call: TRBV11-2; cdr3_aa: CASSLGDSGYVQFF; cdr3_nt: TGTGCCAGCAGCTTAGGTGATAGCGGGTACGTGCAGTTCTTC
j_call: TRBJ1-1; clone_size: -; d_call: -; v_call: TRBV7-9; cdr3_aa: CASSLYSDMNTEAFF; cdr3_nt: TGTGCCAGCAGCCTATACAGCGATATGAACACTGAAGCTTTCTTT
j_call: TRBJ2-6; clone_size: -; d_call: -; v_call: TRBV7-3; cdr3_aa: CASSSVFSGANVLTF; cdr3_nt: TGTGCCAGCAGCTCCGTCTTCTCTGGGGCCAACGTCCTGACTTTC
j_call: TRBJ1-1; clone_size: large; d_call: -; v_call: TRBV6-5; cdr3_aa: CASSYSGGRGGTFF; cdr3_nt: TGTGCCAGCAGTTACTCAGGGGGGCGCGGAGGAACTTTCTTT
j_call: TRBJ1-3; clone_size: -; d_call: -; v_call: TRBV30; cdr3_aa: CAWRAPGSGNTIYF; cdr3_nt: TGTGCCTGGAGAGCCCCAGGCTCTGGAAACACCATATATTTT
j_call: TRBJ2-4; clone_size: medium-sized; d_call: TRBD2; v_call: TRBV15; cdr3_aa: CATSRGTSGSRNIQYF; cdr3_nt: TGTGCCACCAGCAGGGGGACTAGCGGGAGTAGAAACATTCAGTACTTC
j_call: TRBJ2-1; clone_size: -; d_call: TRBD1; v_call: TRBV18; cdr3_aa: CASSPGTGNNEQFF; cdr3_nt: TGTGCCAGCTCACCAGGGACAGGGAACAATGAGCAGTTCTTC
j_call: TRBJ2-7; clone_size: -; d_call: TRBD1; v_call: TRBV7-9; cdr3_aa: CASSASDPTGTDEQYF; cdr3_nt: TGTGCCAGCAGCGCCTCCGATCCGACAGGGACGGACGAGCAGTACTTC
j_call: TRBJ2-7; clone_size: -; d_call: TRBD2; v_call: TRBV10-2; cdr3_aa: CASTLAGGSEQYF; cdr3_nt: TGCGCCAGTACACTAGCGGGAGGATCCGAGCAGTACTTC
j_call: TRBJ2-7; clone_size: -; d_call: -; v_call: TRBV6-1; cdr3_aa: CASSENPGYEQYF; cdr3_nt: TGTGCCAGCAGTGAAAATCCTGGCTACGAGCAGTACTTC